These 16 T cell receptor beta chains were all obtained from the same sample, sequenced in a study of control samples from healthy donors and cancer patients. Profiling relied on immunoSEQ multiplex PCR, and the TCRdb table lists in-frame clones only, not all of them. The sample has roughly 370,000 clones; 80% to 95% are singletons. The sequenced material came from PBMCs. All receptors come from a middle-aged man with head and neck cancer.

The chain is built from TRBV15 and TRBJ2-1; maybe TRBD2 (5 bases). This CDR3 has 14 residues. Germline V lookup: CDR1 LNHNV, CDR2 YYDKDF (reference sequence). V dropped 0 bases and J dropped 15 bases, with 18 bases sitting between them. As DNA, the CDR3 is TGTGCCACCAGCAGAGATCTTCCGCTCGGGGTAAGGTTCTTC. This codes for CATSRDLPLGVRFF.

This clone was counted a few times. The chain joins TRBV14 to TRBJ1-2; D is possibly TRBD1 (5 bases). Trimming cost V 1 base and J 7 bases, with 13 bases left between them. Per germline, CDR1 SGHDN and CDR2 FVKESK. This CDR3 spans 14 amino acids. The CDR3 DNA reads as TGTGCCAGCAGCCAAGGTGACAGCCCGTCTGGCTACACCTTC. This gives the protein CASSQGDSPSGYTF.

This chain uses TRBV9 with TRBJ1-6; 7 bases line up with TRBD1. The junction had 11 bases not matched to a gene; V was cut back by 7 bases and J by 7 bases. Germline lookup yields CDR1 SGDLS and CDR2 YYNGEE. This CDR3 spans 15 amino acids. CDR3 in DNA: TGTGCCAGCGCAGAGGGGGCGCTTGGCAATTCACCCCTCCACTTT. It specifies CASAEGALGNSPLHF.

V and J are TRBV28 and TRBJ1-1; D possibly corresponds to TRBD1 (5 bases). CDR3 size: 14 residues. The V gene lost 2 bases and the J gene lost 1 base, with 8 bases spanning the gap. Germline CDR1 is MDHEN and CDR2 is SYDVKM. CDR3 loop: CASSLPGWNTEAFF. The CDR3 bases are TGTGCCAGCAGTTTACCAGGGTGGAACACTGAAGCTTTCTTT.

This clone was found once. The chain uses TRBV5-4 and TRBJ2-3; 9 bases align to TRBD2. V lost 0 bases to trimming and J lost 4 bases; unmatched junction nucleotides: 3. CDR1 SGHNT and CDR2 YYREEE come from the germline V gene (reference sequence). CDR3 length: 15 amino acids. The CDR3 sequence: CASSLGSGGPDTQYF. The CDR3 nucleotides read TGTGCCAGCAGCTTGGGTAGCGGGGGCCCAGATACGCAGTATTTT.

CDR3 protein: CASSQGYTGELFF. DNA for the CDR3: TGCGCCAGCAGCCAGGGGTACACCGGGGAGCTGTTTTTT. The chain couples TRBV4-1 to TRBJ2-2; no reliable D call. This CDR3 contains 13 residues. CDR1 MGHRA and CDR2 YSYEKL come from the germline V gene. The V and J ends lost 3 bases and 3 bases respectively, with 5 bases between them.

The J gene is TRBJ2-2, the V gene TRBV11-2; possibly TRBD1 or TRBD2 for D (5 bases each). The germline gives CDR1 SGHAT, CDR2 FQNNGV. V shed 5 bases and J shed 5 bases, with 12 bases lying between them. This CDR3 is 14 amino acids long. CDR3 amino acids: CASSLPGTTGELFF. CDR3 nucleotide sequence: TGTGCCAGCAGCCTCCCCGGGACGACCGGGGAGCTGTTTTTT.

The V and J genes are TRBV5-4 and TRBJ2-1; 8 nucleotides align to TRBD1. The CDR3 has 15 amino acids. Germline values: CDR1 SGHNT, CDR2 YYREEE (reference sequence). V shed 4 bases and J 3 bases; nucleotides not matched to a gene: 6. CDR3 amino acids: CASSQDRGFYNEQFF. Here the CDR3 DNA reads TGTGCCAGCAGCCAAGACAGGGGCTTCTACAATGAGCAGTTCTTC.

The rearrangement uses TRBV6-6 and TRBJ2-5; no definite D call. The CDR3 spans 11 residues. V lost 5 bases, J lost 7 bases, and 8 bases lay in between. CDR1 and CDR2 from the germline V gene are MNHNY and SVGAGI (reference sequence). As DNA, the CDR3 is TGTGCCAGCAGTCCTCCCGGGACCCAGTACTTC. Translating it yields CASSPPGTQYF.

CDR3 in DNA: TGTGCAAGAAAACAAAGGGACACCGACACCATATATTTT. Translated, it gives CARKQRDTDTIYF. This chain joins TRBV12-2 and TRBJ1-3; TRBD1, the table's D call, was not compared with the DNA. TRBV12-2 is a pseudogene locus. CDR3 length: 13 residues.

The genes are TRBV5-4 and TRBJ1-1, with 7 bases lining up with TRBD1. Germline V lookup: CDR1 SGHNT, CDR2 YYREEE (reference sequence). This CDR3 is 15 amino acids long. V lost 4 bases, J lost 1 base, and 7 bases stayed unmatched. The CDR3 sequence: CASSLRQGRNTEAFF. CDR3 nucleotides: TGTGCCAGCAGCCTACGACAGGGCCGGAACACTGAAGCTTTCTTT.

V and J are TRBV19 and TRBJ1-5, with 12 bases fitting TRBD1. The CDR3 covers 16 residues. V trimming: 4 bases; J trimming: 7 bases; junction bases outside the gene matches: 8. Germline V gene data show CDR1 as LNHDA and CDR2 as SQIVND (reference sequence). This chain's CDR3 is CASSTGDRGRRQPQHF. The CDR3 DNA sequence: TGTGCCAGTAGTACCGGGGACAGGGGGCGGCGGCAGCCCCAGCATTTT. Combining the CDR3 with reference TRBV19 and TRBJ1-5 gives the whole variable domain DGGITQSPKYLFRKEGQNVTLSCEQNLNHDAMYWYRQDPGQGLRLIYYSQIVNDFQKGDIAEGYSVSREKKESFPLTVTSAQKNPTAFYLCASSTGDRGRRQPQHFGDGTRLSIL.

This chain links TRBV28 with TRBJ2-7; 7 nucleotides match TRBD1. Germline values: CDR1 MDHEN, CDR2 SYDVKM. This CDR3 comprises 13 residues. V lost 8 bases and J lost 5; bases outside the gene matches: 9. The CDR3 coding sequence is TGTGCCAGCCAGCGTCTGACAGGGCACGAGCAGTACTTC. Its translation is CASQRLTGHEQYF.

V and J are TRBV3-1 (or the pseudogene TRBV3-2) and TRBJ2-3, with TRBD1 identical over 12 bases. V lost 4 bases, J lost 2 bases, and 1 base stayed unmatched. The CDR3 consists of 15 residues. Looked up from germline, CDR1 is LGHDT and CDR2 is YNNKEL (reference sequence). The CDR3 here is CASSLGQGATDTQYF. As DNA, the CDR3 is TGTGCCAGCAGCCTGGGACAGGGGGCCACAGATACGCAGTATTTT.

The genes are TRBV19 and TRBJ1-2; the D is unclear. This CDR3 spans 15 amino acids. Germline V gene data show CDR1 as LNHDA and CDR2 as SQIVND (reference sequence). V gave up 8 bases and J gave up 4 bases, with 20 bases separating them. In nucleotides, the CDR3 is TGTGCCAGTTCCGATCTTGTGGCGGCGGGCTATGGCTACACCTTC. It translates to CASSDLVAAGYGYTF.

The V call is TRBV7-2, the J call TRBJ1-2; TRBD1 matches at 9 bases. Germline trimming cut 1 base from V and 4 bases from J; bases unmatched to any gene: 4. Germline-derived CDR1 and CDR2 are SGHTA and FQGNSA. The CDR3 has 15 residues. The DNA for the CDR3 is TGTGCCAGCAGCTTAGGGACAGGGGAGGCCTATGGCTACACCTTC. This codes for CASSLGTGEAYGYTF.